This T cell receptor beta chain emerged from a study of cytotoxic CD8 clonotypes in ibrutinib-treated CLL. Regarding the study as a whole: Starting clonality was above that of age-matched healthy donors and tracked circulating CD8+ T-cell counts.

To note about this clone: The antigen is unknown.

The CDR3 runs 14 residues. J was trimmed by 8 bases and V by 4 bases; bases with no gene match: 9. CDR1 and CDR2 from the germline V gene are SQVTM and ANQGSEA. Clones were sequenced by immunoSEQ multiplex PCR, and TCRdb holds only the in-frame ones, with some missing. In the table there are about 72,000 clones, 80% of which are singletons. Sequencing was performed on PBMCs, taken at disease progression, from a patient treated with ibrutinib. The rearrangement uses TRBV29-1 and TRBJ2-1; 9 nucleotides line up with TRBD2. The TCR was taken from a human donor with chronic lymphocytic leukemia. The CDR3 DNA reads as TGCAGCGTTGTTTATCCTAGCGGGATCTATGAGCAGTTCTTC. Residues: CSVVYPSGIYEQFF.